These 8 T cell receptor beta chains originate from one sample sequenced in a study of blood T cell repertoires in COVID-19. Clones were read by immunoSEQ multiplex PCR, and TCRdb kept only the in-frame ones, dropping some. The table lists under 200,000 clones, around 90% of them singletons. Sequencing was done on a sample of peripheral blood. The receptors here all came from a man aged 18-30 years with COVID-19, enrolled during active disease.

The rearrangement uses TRBV14 and TRBJ1-2; D remains unclear. The CDR3 has 13 amino acids. V dropped 2 bases and J dropped 0 bases, with 4 bases sitting between them. Germline loops: CDR1 SGHDN, CDR2 FVKESK. The DNA for the CDR3 is TGTGCCAGCAGCCAAATAGCTAACTATGGCTACACCTTC. This gives the protein CASSQIANYGYTF.

This clone was recorded once. The V and J genes are TRBV11-3 and TRBJ2-3; TRBD2 aligns across 7 bases. Germline CDR1 is SGHNT and CDR2 is YENEEA. V gave up 5 bases and J gave up 4 bases; unmatched junction bases: 9. This CDR3 is 15 amino acids long. This CDR3 is CASSPLGGRADTQYF. The CDR3 DNA sequence: TGTGCCAGCAGCCCCCTTGGGGGGAGGGCAGATACGCAGTATTTT.

The gene calls are TRBV6-5 and TRBJ2-2; D not certain. The CDR3 has 12 residues. The V end was cut by 6 bases, the J end by 5 bases, with 7 bases between. CDR1 and CDR2 from the germline V gene are MNHEY and SVGAGI. CDR3 bases: TGTGCCAGCAGCATCAGAACCGGGGAGCTGTTTTTT. Its protein is CASSIRTGELFF.

A single count supports this clone. This sequence joins TRBV3-1 (or the pseudogene TRBV3-2) and TRBJ1-2, with D unclear. Deletions cut 5 bases from V and 0 bases from J, with 16 bases between. The germline gives CDR1 LGHDT, CDR2 YNNKEL (reference sequence). This CDR3 has 16 residues. CDR3 nucleotides: TGTGCCAGCAGCAAACCGGAGCAACCATCTAACTATGGCTACACCTTC. Residues: CASSKPEQPSNYGYTF.

The chain combines TRBV24-1 with TRBJ2-1, with D perhaps TRBD1 (6 bases). The V gene's germline CDR1 is KGHDR and CDR2 SFDVKD. This CDR3 is 17 amino acids long. Trimming took off 4 bases at V and 4 bases at J, with 19 bases between the two ends. The CDR3 nucleotides are TGTGCCACCAGTGACCGGGACACAACCTACCTATACAATGAGCAGTTCTTC. Translation: CATSDRDTTYLYNEQFF.

This clone was seen a handful of times. The gene calls are TRBV12-3 or TRBV12-4 and TRBJ1-2; D gene ambiguous. The CDR3 has 13 residues. Trimming removed 2 bases at V and 5 bases at J, with 9 bases between. In DNA, the CDR3 is TGTGCCAGCAGTTTACCCCCCAGTTATGGCTACACCTTC. This encodes CASSLPPSYGYTF.

This rearrangement joins TRBV27 to TRBJ2-1; D perhaps matches TRBD1 (6 bases). V gave up 1 base and J gave up 1 base, with 11 bases separating them. This CDR3 contains 16 residues. Germline V gene lookup returns CDR1 MNHEY and CDR2 SMNVEV (reference sequence). The CDR3 sequence: CASSLYGTISYNEQFF. The DNA of the CDR3 is TGTGCCAGCAGTTTATACGGGACAATTTCCTACAATGAGCAGTTCTTC.

The genes are TRBV5-1 and TRBJ2-2, with TRBD1 as a possible D gene (6 bases). Germline CDR1 SGHRS, CDR2 YFSETQ. Trimming took off 4 bases at V and 5 bases at J, with 24 bases between the two ends. CDR3 length equals 18 residues. In DNA form, the CDR3 reads TGCGCCAGCAGCAAGGGACACCTGTCGATGGGGGATACCGGGGAGCTGTTTTTT. Protein product: CASSKGHLSMGDTGELFF. The whole variable domain, filled in from reference TRBV5-1 and TRBJ2-2, reads KAGVTQTPRYLIKTRGQQVTLSCSPISGHRSVSWYQQTPGQGLQFLFEYFSETQRNKGNFPGRFSGRQFSNSRSEMNVSTLELGDSALYLCASSKGHLSMGDTGELFFGEGSRLTVL.